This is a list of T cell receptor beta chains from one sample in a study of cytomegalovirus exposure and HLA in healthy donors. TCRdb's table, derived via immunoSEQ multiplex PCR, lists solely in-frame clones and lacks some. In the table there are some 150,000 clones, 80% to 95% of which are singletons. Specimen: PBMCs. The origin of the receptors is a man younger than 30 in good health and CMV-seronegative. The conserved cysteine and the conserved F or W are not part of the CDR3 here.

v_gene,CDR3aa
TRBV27,ASSWGGRGGEQF
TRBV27,ASRPGQGGSYT
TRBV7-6,ASSLTGSFSSPLH
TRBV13,ASSLGLRGSGNTIY
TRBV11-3,ASNLQAGGTDTQY
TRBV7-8,ASARPQGLGGNTIY
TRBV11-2,ASSPGGFGNQPQH
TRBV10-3,AISPGQLTDTQY
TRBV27,ASSLRGGRPVSYEQY
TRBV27,ASRQGARYEQY
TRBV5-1,ASSLAGTHLGGELF
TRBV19,ASRTYLNTEAF
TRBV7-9,ASSFGTAYEQY
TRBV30,AWDGGDRVVNSPLH
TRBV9,ASTQSEVMYNEQF
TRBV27,ASSLSYEREIYNEQF
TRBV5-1,ASDRGDHEQF
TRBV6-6,ASSPSGGVGDNEQF
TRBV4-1,ASSQVPGQGSGYT
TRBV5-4,ASSPVAGLVTDTQY
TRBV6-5,ASSQQGRADTIY
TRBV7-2,ASSSTGAREQY
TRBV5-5,ASSAPGQGAREQF
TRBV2,ASSAGTGDQPQH
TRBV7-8,ASSRGSRETQY
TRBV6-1,ASSRQVDNEAF
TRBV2,ASLASAGGRGF
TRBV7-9,ASSFTRGETQY
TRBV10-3,AISDRAGTDTQY
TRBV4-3,ASSLGSYNEQF
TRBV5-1,ASSLGGQDGSGANVLT
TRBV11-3,ASSSGQGNTEAF
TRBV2,ASSERRSSGNTIY
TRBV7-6,ASSLLSGTVGNTIY
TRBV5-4,ASSLDPGSYGYT
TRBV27,ASSLVRHSNTGELF
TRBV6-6,ASSTGTGQLYEQY
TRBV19,ASSISSRTGYYGYT
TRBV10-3,AIRRDKNGYT
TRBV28,ASSLSTGLAGGSGTNTQY
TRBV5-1,ASSWGGLGTGELF
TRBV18,ASSPAGAPYRNEQF
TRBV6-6,ASMMGRSPPSAF
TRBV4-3,ASSQDWGGTGNTIY